The 20 T cell receptor beta chains listed next were all sequenced from one sample in a study of blood T cell repertoires in COVID-19. The repertoire was sequenced with immunoSEQ multiplex PCR; TCRdb's copy has only in-frame clones and lacks some. The sample records 150,000 or so clones, roughly 80% being singletons. Sequencing was carried out using peripheral blood. All receptors come from a man older than 75 with acute or convalescent COVID-19.

The rearrangement links TRBV2 to TRBJ1-1; no firm D call. The germline gives CDR1 SNHLY, CDR2 FYNNEI. The CDR3 length is 12 residues. V shed 4 bases and J shed 11 bases, with 14 bases lying between them. CDR3: CASSAYSIGAFF. The CDR3 bases are TGTGCCAGCAGTGCGTACTCGATCGGGGCTTTCTTT.

This chain connects TRBV9 to TRBJ2-1; 7 positions agree with TRBD2. V shed 4 bases and J 2 bases; nucleotides not matched to a gene: 6. The germline gives CDR1 SGDLS, CDR2 YYNGEE. The CDR3 contains 15 residues. The CDR3 coding sequence is TGTGCCAGCAGCCAAAGCGGGGCGACCTACAATGAGCAGTTCTTC. This gives the protein CASSQSGATYNEQFF.

This chain joins TRBV5-1 and TRBJ1-2; the D gene is possibly TRBD1 (6 bases). Trimming removed 4 bases at V and 4 bases at J, with 11 bases between. The CDR3 length is 13 residues. Germline V lookup: CDR1 SGHRS, CDR2 YFSETQ. In nucleotides, the CDR3 is TGCGCCAGCAGCCCAGGGGAGATCTATGGCTACACCTTC. Its translation is CASSPGEIYGYTF.

This clone was picked up a small number of times. The chain employs TRBV18 and TRBJ1-2; TRBD1 matches at 10 bases. This CDR3 has 16 residues. Trimming at V came to 3 bases and at J to 6 bases, leaving 10 bases not matched to a gene. Germline V gene data show CDR1 as KGHSH and CDR2 as LQKENI. CDR3 amino acids: CASSPTGGSSIDGYTF. The CDR3 nucleotides read TGTGCCAGCTCACCGACAGGGGGCAGTTCGATTGATGGCTACACCTTC. Full variable domain (rest looked up from reference TRBV18 and TRBJ1-2): NAGVMQNPRHLVRRRGQEARLRCSPMKGHSHVYWYRQLPEEGLKFMVYLQKENIIDESGMPKERFSAEFPKEGPSILRIQQVVRGDSAAYFCASSPTGGSSIDGYTFGSGTRLTVV.

This clone was observed a few times. The chain carries TRBV5-1 and TRBJ1-6; 8 nucleotides align to TRBD1. The CDR3 has 15 amino acids. V was pared by 0 bases and J by 13 bases, with 9 bases of the junction left unmatched. The germline V gene has CDR1 SGHRS and CDR2 YFSETQ. The CDR3 DNA reads TGCGCCAGCAGCTTGGAGGCGGGACAGGCCATCCCCCTCCACTTT. It translates to CASSLEAGQAIPLHF.

This chain connects TRBV6-5 to TRBJ1-1, with 7 bases fitting TRBD1. CDR1 and CDR2 from the germline V gene are MNHEY and SVGAGI. V shed 7 bases and J 0 bases; nucleotides not matched to a gene: 5. The CDR3 totals 14 residues. The CDR3 loop reads CASTQGDVNTEAFF. CDR3 DNA: TGTGCCAGCACCCAGGGGGATGTGAACACTGAAGCTTTCTTT.

This sequence joins TRBV2 and TRBJ1-5; D may be TRBD1 (6 bases). V was clipped by 6 bases and J by 0 bases, with 9 bases between them. The V gene's germline CDR1 is SNHLY and CDR2 FYNNEI. The CDR3 extends over 14 amino acids. The CDR3, as DNA: TGTGCCAGCAGAACAGGGCTTAGCAATCAGCCCCAGCATTTT. Its protein is CASRTGLSNQPQHF.

The CDR3 sequence is CASSIYNSPLHF. The CDR3 nucleotides are TGTGCCAGCAGCATTTATAATTCACCCCTCCACTTT. The chain employs TRBV6-5 and TRBJ1-6; D is unclear. Per germline, CDR1 MNHEY and CDR2 SVGAGI. CDR3 size: 12 residues. Trimming stripped 6 bases from V and 4 bases from J, with 4 bases between.

Of note for this clone: One junction end does not reproduce the germline sequence, and a read error may be involved. The chain combines TRBV30 with TRBJ1-2, with 9 bases fitting TRBD1. Germline-derived CDR1 and CDR2 are GTSNPN and SVGIG (reference sequence). The CDR3 runs to 12 residues. The chain's CDR3 is CAWSVRTGVARF. The CDR3 nucleotides read TGTGCCTGGAGTGTAAGGACAGGGGTTGCCCGCTTC.

The chain uses TRBV12-3 or TRBV12-4 and TRBJ1-2; no firm D call. The CDR3 length is 12 residues. Trimming left V 3 bases short and J 10 bases short, with 12 bases between. Written as DNA, the CDR3 is TGTGCCAGCAGTTTTATGAACAGTAACTACACCTTC. Translating gives CASSFMNSNYTF.

The rearrangement links TRBV5-1 to TRBJ2-5; D perhaps matches TRBD2 (7 bases). This CDR3 is 16 amino acids long. Trimming took 0 bases from V and 4 from J, leaving 16 bases between them. Germline CDR1 reads SGHRS; CDR2 reads YFSETQ. The CDR3 DNA is TGCGCCAGCAGCTTGGGATTTGGACAGCGGGGAGAGACCCAGTACTTC. Amino acid sequence: CASSLGFGQRGETQYF.

This chain connects TRBV6-5 to TRBJ1-2; 9 nucleotides agree with TRBD1. The CDR3 extends over 14 amino acids. CDR1 and CDR2 from the germline V gene are MNHEY and SVGAGI. V dropped 1 base and J dropped 10; count of bases not matched to a gene: 7. The DNA of the CDR3 is TGTGCCAGCAGTTACTTCCGGGACAGGGCAGACTACACCTTC. Its protein product is CASSYFRDRADYTF.

This clone is classed as medium-sized. J is TRBJ1-1 and V is TRBV2; 7 bases line up with TRBD1. The germline V gene has CDR1 SNHLY and CDR2 FYNNEI. Germline trimming cut 6 bases from V and 11 bases from J; bases unmatched to any gene: 12. The CDR3 covers 13 residues. The CDR3 coding sequence is TGTGCCAGCAGACGGGACAGTCAATCCGGGGCTTTCTTT. Protein product: CASRRDSQSGAFF. Combining the CDR3 with reference TRBV2 and TRBJ1-1 gives the whole variable domain EPEVTQTPSHQVTQMGQEVILRCVPISNHLYFYWYRQILGQKVEFLVSFYNNEISEKSEIFDDQFSVERPDGSNFTLKIRSTKLEDSAMYFCASRRDSQSGAFFGQGTRLTVV.

This clone was seen only once. The V and J genes are TRBV30 and TRBJ1-2; no definite D call. Trimming removed 1 base from V and 6 bases from J, with 24 bases in between. Germline CDR1 reads GTSNPN; CDR2 reads SVGIG (reference sequence). The CDR3 contains 17 residues. In DNA, the CDR3 is TGTGCCTGGAGTGCTCTTCCGTCGACACTCCAGGCCGATGGCTACACCTTC. This gives the protein CAWSALPSTLQADGYTF.

The V and J genes are TRBV5-5 and TRBJ1-5; D might be TRBD1 (6 bases). The V gene lost 3 bases and the J gene lost 4 bases, with 17 bases spanning the gap. Germline CDR1 SGHKS, CDR2 YYEKEE (reference sequence). The CDR3 is 16 amino acids. The CDR3: CASSWSRDTLNQPQHF. CDR3 coding DNA: TGTGCCAGCAGCTGGTCGAGGGACACCCTTAATCAGCCCCAGCATTTT.

This clone was recorded many times. The chain combines TRBV24-1 with TRBJ1-5; TRBD1 matches 7 bases. V shed 11 bases, J shed 7 bases, and the junction held 10 bases outside the gene matches. Germline values: CDR1 KGHDR, CDR2 SFDVKD. This CDR3 spans 13 amino acids. The DNA of the CDR3 is TGTGCCATCGGTACAGGGGTCGGGCAGCCCCAGCATTTT. It specifies CAIGTGVGQPQHF.

The chain recombines TRBV18 with TRBJ1-1; D ambiguous. Germline-derived CDR1 and CDR2 are KGHSH and LQKENI. Trimming took 4 bases from V and 2 from J, leaving 11 bases between them. The length of the CDR3 is 14 residues. The CDR3 is CASSLLGANTEAFF. The CDR3 coding sequence is TGTGCCAGCTCACTTCTGGGAGCCAACACTGAAGCTTTCTTT.

The chain has TRBV10-3 and TRBJ2-5, with a possible D match to TRBD2 (5 bases). This CDR3 has 15 residues. Germline loops: CDR1 ENHRY, CDR2 SYGVKD. V gave up 11 bases and J gave up 2 bases, with 21 bases separating them. The DNA of the CDR3 is TGTGCCTCTGGAGGAGCGGCTGTTAAGCAAGAGACCCAGTACTTC. This sequence encodes CASGGAAVKQETQYF.

The chain employs TRBV5-1 and TRBJ1-6, with D possibly matching TRBD1 (6 bases). The CDR3 has 14 residues. Looked up from germline, CDR1 is SGHRS and CDR2 is YFSETQ. V lost 0 bases and J 10 bases, leaving 11 bases between the germline ends. CDR3: CASSLAGVGSPLHF. The CDR3 DNA reads as TGCGCCAGCAGCTTGGCAGGGGTCGGGTCACCCCTCCACTTT.

CDR3 protein: CASSQDRVFLGTEAFF. CDR3 DNA: TGCGCCAGCAGCCAAGATCGGGTGTTCTTGGGCACTGAAGCTTTCTTT. The chain is built from TRBV4-3 and TRBJ1-1; D call uncertain. Trimming removed 0 bases at V and 4 bases at J, with 15 bases between. In germline, CDR1 is LGHNA, CDR2 YSLEER. The CDR3 is 16 residues long.